These 22 T cell receptor beta chains originate from one sample sequenced in a study of blood T cells in healthy people across ages. Next came a second PCR, run for about 7 to 12 cycles, which used a sample-barcoded 5' primer along with a J-beta primer mix. TCRdb re-analysed the 5' RACE reads in MiXCR, keeping a single row per CDR3 protein. The sample records more than 1 million distinct CDR3 sequences, 45% being singletons. Sequenced input: blood. These receptors were collected from a woman aged 55-70 years in good health.

The V and J genes are TRBV6-5 and TRBJ2-5; tentative D call: TRBD2 (5 bases). The V end was cut by 2 bases, the J end by 5 bases, with 18 bases between. The germline gives CDR1 MNHEY, CDR2 SVGAGI. There are 16 residues in the CDR3. For the CDR3, the DNA is TGTGCCAGCAGTTACGACGGACTCGCTTCGGGCGAGACCCAGTACTTC. Translation: CASSYDGLASGETQYF.

The chain employs TRBV6-2 or TRBV6-3 and TRBJ1-6, with no clear D. Germline V gives CDR1 MNHEY, CDR2 SVGEGT. The CDR3 contains 15 residues. V shed 5 bases and J shed 5 bases, with 13 bases lying between them. In DNA, the CDR3 is TGTGCCAGCAGTCCACGGATAGGGAATAATTCACCCCTCCACTTT. Its translation: CASSPRIGNNSPLHF.

This clonotype has ten or more counts. This sequence joins TRBV20-1 and TRBJ2-1, with D hard to call. Trimming cost V 1 base and J 5 bases, with 12 bases left between them. Germline CDR1 and CDR2: DFQATT and SNEGSKA (reference sequence). The CDR3 extends over 14 amino acids. In DNA form, the CDR3 reads TGCAGTGCTAGAGGCTTGACCCTCAACAATGAGCAGTTCTTC. Translation gives CSARGLTLNNEQFF.

A single count supports this clonotype. The gene calls are TRBV25-1 and TRBJ1-2; 7 positions agree with TRBD1. This CDR3 region has 17 residues. V gave up 0 bases and J gave up 0 bases; unmatched junction bases: 7. Germline lookup yields CDR1 MGHDK and CDR2 SYGVNS. CDR3 sequence (DNA): TGTGCCAGCAGTGAATATTTCGGGACAGACCCTAACTATGGCTACACCTTC. The encoded protein is CASSEYFGTDPNYGYTF.

The gene calls are TRBV7-6 and TRBJ2-3; D not certain. Trimming left V 6 bases short and J 2 bases short, with 18 bases between. There are 16 residues in the CDR3. Germline V lookup: CDR1 SGHVS, CDR2 FNYEAQ. The CDR3: CASSFRAFEDTDTQYF. The CDR3 nucleotides are TGTGCCAGCAGTTTCCGGGCCTTCGAGGACACAGATACGCAGTATTTT.

The chain carries TRBV20-1 and TRBJ2-5; D ambiguous. The germline V gene has CDR1 DFQATT and CDR2 SNEGSKA (reference sequence). V was cut by 6 bases and J by 11 bases, with 19 bases left in between. The CDR3 sequence is 12 residues long. The CDR3 protein is CSARNSGNEQYF. The CDR3 DNA reads TGCAGTGCCAGAAATAGTGGTAATGAGCAGTACTTC.

This chain connects TRBV9 to TRBJ2-7; 9 bases are a match to TRBD2. The closer fit of TRBJ2-5 to the DNA end suggests the J call may be wrong. Germline CDR1 reads SGDLS; CDR2 reads YYNGEE. The CDR3 contains 16 residues. CDR3 nucleotide sequence: TGTGCCAGCAGCCCACGTCTAGCGGGGAAACAAGAGACCCAGTACTTC. It is translated as CASSPRLAGKQETQYF.

The chain is built from TRBV7-9 and TRBJ2-3; tentatively, D is TRBD2 (6 bases). From germline, CDR1 is SEHNR and CDR2 FQNEAQ (reference sequence). The CDR3 extends over 15 amino acids. Trimming shortened V by 5 bases and J by 2 bases, and 14 bases separated the two germline ends. CDR3 in DNA: TGTGCCAGCAGCGAGGGGACTCGATACACAGATACGCAGTATTTT. Protein product: CASSEGTRYTDTQYF.

V is TRBV20-1 and J is TRBJ2-3, with TRBD2 matching over 11 bases. The CDR3 totals 15 residues. The germline CDR1 and CDR2 sequences are DFQATT and SNEGSKA (reference sequence). V dropped 6 bases and J dropped 0; count of bases not matched to a gene: 5. In DNA form, the CDR3 reads TGCAGTGCCCTGACTAGCGGGACTAGCACAGATACGCAGTATTTT. This translates into CSALTSGTSTDTQYF.

This clonotype was seen a handful of times. CDR3 nucleotides: TGCAGTGGACTGGGGGACCTCTACAATGAGCAGTTCTTC. Translated: CSGLGDLYNEQFF. The chain couples TRBV20-1 to TRBJ2-1, with D possibly called TRBD1 or TRBD2 (5 bases each). The V end was cut by 7 bases, the J end by 3 bases, with 13 bases between. This CDR3 contains 13 residues. Germline assignment: CDR1 DFQATT and CDR2 SNEGSKA (reference sequence).

The chain couples TRBV11-2 to TRBJ2-7, with D possibly being TRBD2 (6 bases). With 7 bases removed from V and 3 bases from J, the gap between germline ends came to 16 bases. This CDR3 is 14 amino acids long. The germline V gene has CDR1 SGHAT and CDR2 FQNNGV. CDR3 sequence reads: CASTFGRTIYEQYF. CDR3 nucleotide sequence: TGTGCCAGCACATTCGGACGGACTATCTACGAGCAGTACTTC. Combining the CDR3 with reference TRBV11-2 and TRBJ2-7 gives the whole variable domain EAGVAQSPRYKIIEKRQSVAFWCNPISGHATLYWYQQILGQGPKLLIQFQNNGVVDDSQLPKDRFSAERLKGVDSTLKIQPAKLEDSAVYLCASTFGRTIYEQYFGPGTRLTVT.

The J gene is TRBJ2-1, the V gene TRBV7-9; no clear D. In germline, CDR1 is SEHNR, CDR2 FQNEAQ (reference sequence). The CDR3 spans 15 residues. The ends were cut back, 2 bases at V and 1 base at J, with 9 bases in the middle. CDR3: CASSLLAPSYNEQFF. The CDR3 DNA reads as TGTGCCAGCAGCTTATTAGCCCCTTCCTACAATGAGCAGTTCTTC.

This clonotype appeared a few times. One base away lies a much larger clone, so this may be a sequencing read error. V gene TRBV4-1 combines with J gene TRBJ2-1; TRBD2 matches at 8 bases. Germline values: CDR1 MGHRA, CDR2 YSYEKL. Trimming at V came to 4 bases and at J to 7 bases, leaving 12 bases not matched to a gene. The CDR3 has 16 residues. CDR3 bases: TGCGCCAGCAGCCGAGAGGGGCGAGCGGGAGCAAATGAGCAGTTCTTC. Translating it yields CASSREGRAGANEQFF.

This chain uses TRBV29-1 with TRBJ1-2, with D possibly TRBD1 on 6 matching bases. Germline V gene lookup returns CDR1 SQVTM and CDR2 ANQGSEA. V gave up 4 bases and J gave up 6 bases, with 12 bases separating them. The CDR3 is made up of 12 amino acids. The CDR3 loop reads CSVVQGRNGYTF. CDR3 in DNA: TGCAGCGTTGTACAGGGAAGAAATGGCTACACCTTC.

This clonotype has just a few counts. The chain recombines TRBV12-3 or TRBV12-4 with TRBJ2-4; D uncertain. The CDR3 is made up of 12 amino acids. V was trimmed by 3 bases and J by 7 bases, leaving 7 bases between them. The CDR3 loop is CASSFQRNIQYF. The CDR3 bases are TGTGCCAGCAGTTTTCAACGCAACATTCAGTACTTC.

In this sample, this clonotype turned up a few times. The chain has TRBV10-3 and TRBJ2-7; no firm D call. Germline V gene lookup returns CDR1 ENHRY and CDR2 SYGVKD. The CDR3 extends over 13 amino acids. Trimming left V 0 bases short and J 7 bases short, with 10 bases between. The CDR3 region is CAISESGETEQYF. CDR3 nucleotides: TGTGCCATCAGTGAGTCGGGCGAAACTGAGCAGTACTTC.

This clonotype was seen a single time. CDR3 nucleotide sequence: TGTGCCAGCGGTGCAACTAACTACGAGCAGTACTTC. Protein product: CASGATNYEQYF. V and J are TRBV7-2 and TRBJ2-7; D gene unclear. The V gene's germline CDR1 is SGHTA and CDR2 FQGNSA. The V end was cut by 8 bases, the J end by 3 bases, with 11 bases between. The CDR3 spans 12 residues.

This clonotype was seen more than once but under ten times. The chain combines TRBV5-1 with TRBJ2-5; 13 nucleotides line up with TRBD2. The V gene's germline CDR1 is SGHRS and CDR2 YFSETQ. The CDR3 loop spans 19 amino acids. J was trimmed by 5 bases and V by 0 bases; bases with no gene match: 13. The CDR3 here is CASSLATLAGGPVRETQYF. The CDR3 DNA follows: TGCGCCAGCAGCTTGGCTACACTAGCGGGAGGGCCGGTTCGGGAGACCCAGTACTTC. Variable domain in full (rest from reference TRBV5-1 and TRBJ2-5): KAGVTQTPRYLIKTRGQQVTLSCSPISGHRSVSWYQQTPGQGLQFLFEYFSETQRNKGNFPGRFSGRQFSNSRSEMNVSTLELGDSALYLCASSLATLAGGPVRETQYFGPGTRLLVL.

V and J are TRBV12-3 or TRBV12-4 and TRBJ2-1, with 7 bases identical to TRBD2. V was clipped by 5 bases and J by 4 bases; unmatched bases: 14. The CDR3 contains 17 residues. The CDR3 loop is CASSPPPGLVDYNEQFF. The CDR3 nucleotides are TGTGCCAGCAGTCCACCCCCAGGACTAGTGGATTACAATGAGCAGTTCTTC.

This clonotype was picked up many times. As DNA, the CDR3 is TGCGCCAGCAGCCCACTAGCGGGGGCCTCCTACGAGCAGTACTTC. It codes for CASSPLAGASYEQYF. The gene calls are TRBV4-1 and TRBJ2-7; 11 nucleotides line up with TRBD2. The length of the CDR3 is 15 residues. CDR1 is MGHRA, CDR2 YSYEKL, per germline. Trimming cost V 4 bases and J 0 bases; bases outside gene matches: 2.

The chain combines TRBV4-1 with TRBJ1-2; tentative D call: TRBD1 (5 bases). Germline CDR1 reads MGHRA; CDR2 reads YSYEKL. The V end lost 3 bases, the J end lost 5 bases, and 10 bases lay between the germline ends. CDR3 length: 13 residues. The CDR3 is CASSQSDRYGYTF. CDR3 coding DNA: TGCGCCAGCAGCCAGAGCGACAGATATGGCTACACCTTC.

The CDR3 DNA is TGTGCCAGCAGTTTGAGGTCAGCGCGGACCCAGTACTTC. It is translated as CASSLRSARTQYF. The chain has TRBV28 and TRBJ2-5; no clear D. V lost 3 bases and J 7 bases, leaving 12 bases between the germline ends. The germline CDR1 and CDR2 sequences are MDHEN and SYDVKM. This CDR3 comprises 13 residues.